The 5 T cell receptor beta chains below all came from one sample that was sequenced in a study of monozygotic twins with inflammatory bowel disease. TCRdb reprocessed the 5' RACE reads, with one entry per CDR3 protein and no DNA. Its clone listing holds more than 300,000 distinct CDR3 sequences. Sample: blood. These receptors all stem from a human donor with ulcerative colitis or Crohn's disease, or a healthy co-twin of an affected twin (not recorded which).

This chain uses TRBV4-3 with TRBJ1-4; with no DNA, the TCRdb D assignment of TRBD1 cannot be verified. CDR1 is LGHNA, CDR2 YSLEER, per germline. This CDR3 comprises 18 residues. CDR3 in amino acids: CASSQMAGTGLSNEKLFF.

J is TRBJ1-1 and V is TRBV7-2. The CDR3 consists of 14 residues. Germline-derived CDR1 and CDR2 are SGHTA and FQGNSA. CDR3 in amino acids: CASSLAIWNTEAFF.

This chain links TRBV4-2 with TRBJ2-3; TCRdb lists TRBD1, though no DNA is available to test this call. Germline V gene sequence: CDR1 LGHNA, CDR2 YNFKEQ. CDR3 length: 14 residues. The CDR3 sequence is CASSQVTGFDTQYF.

J is TRBJ2-3 and V is TRBV20-1; absent DNA, TCRdb's TRBD1 call cannot be checked. The germline gives CDR1 DFQATT, CDR2 SNEGSKA (reference sequence). CDR3 size: 18 residues. The CDR3 reads CSAQRPERLSLSTDTQYF.

CDR3 loop: CSALGPFNQPQHF. This chain links TRBV20-1 with TRBJ1-5. This CDR3 has 13 amino acids. Germline V gene sequence: CDR1 DFQATT, CDR2 SNEGSKA (reference sequence).